The clone carrying this T cell receptor beta chain has a handful of counts. Its target is unknown. This sample is part of a study of T-cell reconstitution after alpha-beta-depleted transplantation in children. TCRbeta library preparation incorporated unique molecular identifiers. TCRdb processed the PCR reads anew with MiXCR; each CDR3 protein has one entry. The table includes approximately 800,000 distinct CDR3 sequences, about 16% detected once. Overall study findings and caveats: At the one-year point after transplant, T-cell counts and TCRbeta diversity were found to come mostly from T cells that had been newly produced.

J was trimmed by 5 bases and V by 4 bases; bases with no gene match: 6. CDR3 length: 15 amino acids. Germline V gene lookup returns CDR1 SGHRS and CDR2 YFSETQ. The sequence derives from a male patient between 10 and 17 years old who had a stem cell transplant for acute lymphoblastic leukemia, so the T cells may come from the graft donor. The chain is built from TRBV5-1 and TRBJ2-1; the match to TRBD2 covers 10 bases. The sample in question was PBMCs, mostly from graft donor cells, obtained 360 days after TCRalphabeta/CD19-depleted stem cell transplant. The CDR3 is CASSHTSGINNEQFF. The CDR3, as DNA: TGCGCCAGCAGCCATACTAGCGGGATAAACAATGAGCAGTTCTTC.